This T cell receptor (beta chain) stems from a study of blood T cell repertoires in COVID-19. V trimming: 3 bases; J trimming: 5 bases; junction bases outside the gene matches: 5. The V gene's germline CDR1 is MNHEY and CDR2 SMNVEV (reference sequence). The CDR3 runs 16 residues. Profiling relied on immunoSEQ multiplex PCR, and the TCRdb table lists in-frame clones only, not all of them. The sample contains 500,000 or so clones, around 90% of which appear only once. The TCR originated in a young woman who had recovered from COVID-19. This chain links TRBV27 with TRBJ2-2, with 11 bases fitting TRBD1. The sequenced material came from PBMCs or T cells enriched from blood (not recorded which). CDR3 loop: CASSFPGTGGTGELFF. The CDR3 DNA is TGTGCCAGCAGTTTCCCCGGGACAGGGGGAACCGGGGAGCTGTTTTTT.